This T cell receptor beta chain derives from a study of T-cell memory formation after mild COVID-19. Regarding the study as a whole: Prior to infection, memory already included some responding clones, suggesting cross-reactive memory joined.

The length of the CDR3 is 15 residues. V lost 4 bases and J lost 7, with 17 bases in between. Per germline, CDR1 LGHNA and CDR2 YNFKEQ. This clonotype was found many times. Antigen specificity is unknown. TCRalpha and TCRbeta libraries used 5'RACE with constant-segment primers and UMIs. From the 5' RACE reads, TCRdb called clonotypes with MiXCR, one entry per CDR3 protein. The table lists about 84,000 distinct CDR3 sequences, approximately 13% of them singletons. The receptor comes from an adult woman who had mild COVID-19 (a few samples of this study predate the infection). Cell type and time point are not known. Sample: PBMCs or a T cell subset sorted from them (not recorded which). The V call is TRBV4-2, the J call TRBJ2-1; D gene unclear. CDR3 protein: CASSPLLVSSNEQFF. CDR3 sequence (DNA): TGTGCCAGCAGCCCCCTACTGGTGTCGTCAAATGAGCAGTTCTTC.